This TCR beta chain was sequenced for a study of cytomegalovirus exposure and HLA in healthy donors (dated by TCRdb to 2017 to 2019). Regarding the study in general: In an earlier analysis of about 560 of the donors, less than 350 Gb of sequence data and some 100 million unique TCR beta sequences from roughly 190 million T cells were reported. High-throughput TCR immunosequencing, statistical association of individual TCRs with disease status, and machine learning were combined to predict cytomegalovirus infection status. Rather than drawing on any new phenotypic data, the later analysis identified candidate immune exposures from TCR beta sequences and the way those sequences occurred across donors. A later analysis re-examined previously published TCR beta repertoires from more than 600 donors and added high-resolution HLA genotyping to investigate patterns of TCR occurrence. The study was designed to test whether signatures of past pathogen exposure could be identified by cataloging public T cell receptors. Among the roughly 400 genotyped donors, approximately 77% belonged to the genetic ancestry cluster associated with self-reported Caucasian donors. On average, roughly 200,000 unique TCR beta nucleotide sequences were sequenced per donor among some 430 genotyped donors of the cohort, with 15% to 20% of those sequences being non-productive. Roughly 300 gigabases of sequencing data and 78 million or so unique TCR sequences were included in an early release covering roughly 600 HLA-typed donors. HLA typing included class I and class II loci at four-digit resolution. In addition to the first cohort of 666 subjects, a separate validation cohort of under 150 different subjects was used. All discovery cohort repertoires had been generated on a single sequencing platform. Genome-wide SNP genotypes for about 65% of the roughly 670 donors were used in a later genetic analysis, which treated that subset as a discovery cohort. Because of strong linkage in the cohort, five DR-DQ haplotypes were treated as single units for association and clustering. Donor age, sex, ethnicity and CMV serostatus were collected together with the repertoire data. The number of donors typed differed by locus, with 629-630 for A, B, C, DRB1 and DQB1, roughly 550 for DQA1, 606 for DPA1, and 472 for DPB1. The study profiled the T cell repertoires of under 700 subjects by immunosequencing and related them to cytomegalovirus serostatus. In an earlier analysis of about 590 of the donors, high-throughput TCR beta sequencing was used to judge whether each TCR beta V gene segment behaved as functional or pseudogenic. Paper-wide results and their limitations: In the study, some 160 TCR beta chains were listed as associated with cytomegalovirus. A cluster of highly shared sequence variants was judged likely to be a technical artifact of the sequencing pipeline. In both the original and validation cohorts, the classifier was reported to diagnose cytomegalovirus status with high specificity and sensitivity. A few of the identified cytomegalovirus-associated TCR beta chains were confirmed in vitro to be specific for cytomegalovirus antigens. Because counts were too low, roughly 17 rarely observed V segments, including chromosome 9 orphons, were left out of the earlier analysis of approximately 500 of the donors. Roughly uniform sequencing depth across donors was assumed in presence/absence analyses, although this assumption may not hold. Compared with the approximately 600-donor mean, donors in an Asian-associated ancestry cluster had fewer N-insertions in productive TCRs, according to a later genetic analysis. Compared with equally common non-associated chains, HLA-associated TCR beta chains in a later analysis were more clonally expanded and had lower generation probabilities. At a false discovery rate of 0.05, a later analysis linked some 17,000 TCR beta sequences to specific HLA alleles. The only immune exposure information available for the cohort was CMV serostatus. The cohort was sequenced for TCR beta chains only, and without alpha or paired-chain data the features that could be detected were limited. Linkage disequilibrium might explain the correlated functional status among segregating V segments, but an unknown experimental factor could not be excluded. The 87-base-pair reads could not distinguish some IMGT-functional V segments, including TRBV6-2 and TRBV6-3, so those segments were excluded. Broadly in line with IMGT annotations, most TCR beta V segments showed up in productive rearrangements about 87% or about 30% of the time in an earlier analysis of approximately 640 of the donors. In a later genetic analysis, a missense DCLRE1C variant was associated with V-gene and J-gene trimming of TCR beta chains, and the association was replicated in an independent cohort. In a later analysis, several top co-occurrence clusters were reported to appear linked to parvovirus B19, influenza, CMV and Epstein-Barr virus. A further reported finding was that TCR beta sequences accurately predicted the HLA-A and HLA-B alleles for most subjects in the first cohort. Because some donors lacked HLA typing at each locus, the association tests relied only on the typed subset. Across donors, most TCR sequences were observed very rarely, whereas some public TCRs were present in many individuals. The authors suggested that the approach could potentially be extended to other disease states and immunological phenotypes. Assigning TCR associations to individual alleles was difficult when HLA alleles, especially DR and DQ, strongly co-occurred. In a later analysis, TCR association rates were found to vary across HLA loci, with the most associated TCRs seen for DRB1 alleles and the fewest for HLA-C alleles. According to a later analysis, most CMV-associated TCR beta chains appeared to be HLA-restricted, and the HLA associations seemed to be driven largely by CMV exposure.

The CDR3 goes from the cysteine to the phenylalanine over 17 residues. The sequence is cut down to CDR3 DNA, 51 bases in frame from base 1. According to the germline V gene, CDR1 reads SGHAT and CDR2 reads FQNNGV. Trimming at the junction amounts to 0 bases on V and 2 bases on J, and the germline ends lie 11 bases apart. A note on this clone: No antigen is known for it. No much larger clonotype is one base removed from it; base qualities were not supplied.

To prepare the library, the immunoSEQ multiplex PCR assay was applied. A mixture of 60 forward primers for TCR Vbeta segments and 13 reverse primers for TCR Jbeta segments was used in the multiplex PCR. The CDR3 region of rearranged TCR beta genes was amplified from genomic DNA by a multiplex PCR assay. The Illumina HiSeq System was used to sequence the amplified TCR beta libraries as 87-base-pair reads. As for the authors' bioinformatics: Across the roughly 700 repertoires, a later analysis counted 80 million or so unique TCR beta chains, approximately 12 million of which were shared by at least two donors. To remove PCR and sequencing errors, raw reads were error-corrected and collapsed into unique sequences using a nearest-neighbor algorithm that merged closely related sequences. To assign V, D and J gene segments, CDR3 sequences were aligned to IMGT reference sequences. Each retained sequence needed at least a six-nucleotide match to both a V gene segment and a J gene segment. Rearrangements were called productive when the CDR3 lacked stop codons and stayed in frame with V and J; all others were non-productive. Following IMGT convention, CDR3 was defined as the stretch from the second conserved V-encoded cysteine to the conserved J-encoded phenylalanine. Sequences without an unambiguous match to a single V gene segment were excluded from the earlier analysis of over 500 of the donors. In an earlier analysis of 587 of the donors, a V segment was called functional when productive rearrangements were above 56.7%, and segregating when the standard deviation between donors exceeded 5%. A statistical classification framework was developed to diagnose cytomegalovirus status using the catalog of TCR beta chain sequences. V and J gene assignment, in a later analysis, came from comparing TCR nucleotide sequences with IMGT/GENE-DB human TR gene sequences. Using the TCRdist pipeline, a later analysis assigned CDR3 sequences along with most-parsimonious VDJ recombination scenarios. In a later analysis, every TCR beta chain was defined by the combination of its CDR3 amino acid sequence and its V-gene family, and reads without a unique V-gene family were dropped. As a way to deal with suspected cross-contamination and a sequencing artifact, a later analysis dropped over 550 nucleotide sequences that were highly shared and had low generation probability. In a later analysis, a clonal expansion index for each public chain was calculated from normalized within-repertoire ranks of inferred template counts. Generation probabilities in a later analysis came from a VDJ recombination model fitted to out-of-frame rearrangements, and those results were checked against IGoR. In a later analysis, hypergeometric tests were used to score TCR-TCR, TCR-HLA and TCR-CMV co-occurrence, with a repertoire-size bias correction applied to TCR pairs. In a later analysis, false discovery rates were estimated by permuting HLA or CMV assignments 20 times. In a later analysis, co-occurring TCRs were grouped with DBSCAN, and TCRdist sequence similarity was added when clustering was performed within HLA-allele-positive subsets. For co-occurrence clustering, repertoires with fewer than 30,000 or more than 120,000 public chains were excluded, along with several repertoires with anomalous nucleotide sharing. TCRdb limited this immuneACCESS table to in-frame rearrangements with V and J called. A share of clones is missing; checked studies link under half to unresolved V genes, and the rest is unexplained. The V and J calls and clone size come from that table; D and trimming were worked out from the DNA. In this sample the table shows roughly 120,000 clones, 76% of which occur a single time. Of the sample, 1.5% to 2.5% is held by the ten largest clones.

The cohort was made up of under 800 healthy bone marrow donors. All cohort members were sampled while nominally healthy, although unrecorded immune exposures were likely present. The donor tested CMV seronegative, placing the donor among the 300 to 400 seronegative members of the cohort. A peripheral blood sample was collected from each donor, and TCR beta sequencing was performed on peripheral blood mononuclear cells. The Qiagen DNeasy Blood Extraction Kit was used to extract genomic DNA from the blood cell samples. This chain joins TRBV11-2 to TRBJ2-6; the D segment cannot be called with confidence. Sequenced material: PBMCs. The TCR originated in a man between 45 and 60 years old in good health and CMV-seronegative. The CDR3 is CASSLDVRLTGANVLTF. The DNA sequence is given as TGTGCCAGCAGCTTAGATGTGCGGCTTACTGGGGCCAACGTCCTGACTTTC. With all but the CDR3 taken from the reference TRBV11-2 and TRBJ2-6 genes, the full variable domain is: EAGVAQSPRYKIIEKRQSVAFWCNPISGHATLYWYQQILGQGPKLLIQFQNNGVVDDSQLPKDRFSAERLKGVDSTLKIQPAKLEDSAVYLCASSLDVRLTGANVLTFGAGSRLTVL.